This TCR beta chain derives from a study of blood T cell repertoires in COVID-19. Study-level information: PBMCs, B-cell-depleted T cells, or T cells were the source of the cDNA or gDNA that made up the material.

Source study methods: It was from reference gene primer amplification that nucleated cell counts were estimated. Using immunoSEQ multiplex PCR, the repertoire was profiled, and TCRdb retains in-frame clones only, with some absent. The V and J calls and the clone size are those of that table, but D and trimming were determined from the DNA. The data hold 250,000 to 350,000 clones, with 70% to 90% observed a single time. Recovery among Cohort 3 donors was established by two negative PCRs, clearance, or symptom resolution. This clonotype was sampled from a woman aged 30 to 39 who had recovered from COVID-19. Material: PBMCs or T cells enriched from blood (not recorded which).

The CDR3: CASGKLSSTDTQYF. As DNA, the CDR3 is TGTGCCAGCGGTAAGCTCTCTAGCACAGATACGCAGTATTTT. This sequence joins TRBV9 and TRBJ2-3; D is uncertain. CDR3 length equals 14 residues. Germline CDR1 is SGDLS and CDR2 is YYNGEE. Trimming stripped 7 bases from V and 0 bases from J, with 12 bases between. The whole variable domain, remainder taken from reference TRBV9 and TRBJ2-3, is DSGVTQTPKHLITATGQRVTLRCSPRSGDLSVYWYQQSLDQGLQFLIQYYNGEERAKGNILERFSAQQFPDLHSELNLSSLELGDSALYFCASGKLSSTDTQYFGPGTRLTVL.